A selection of T cell receptor beta chains follows, all from one sample in a study of shared clonotypes between healthy human individuals. The data were produced by immunoSEQ multiplex PCR, yet TCRdb's version contains in-frame clones alone and is incomplete. The sample lists some 2,100,000 clones, 90% to 95% occurring once. What was sequenced was naive CD8+ T cells from PBMCs. These receptor sequences come from a man aged 18 to 35 in good health. Some clones in this sample may be carry-over from other donors' samples. Both conserved end residues are part of each CDR3. A D gene is named only where the DNA matches it firmly. The listing skips clone size in some rows; elsewhere it reads once, few, many or a size class.

CDR3 DNA | CDR3 protein | J gene | D gene | clone size | V gene
TGTGCAAGCGGGACAGGGAATTTCTACGAGCAGTACTTC | CASGTGNFYEQYF | TRBJ2-7 | TRBD1 | NA | TRBV30
TGTGCCAGCAGTAGGACAGGGCTCAATGAGCAGTTCTTC | CASSRTGLNEQFF | TRBJ2-1 | TRBD1 | NA | TRBV27
TGTGCCAGCAGAGGTCGGTCAGGTAATGAGCAGTTCTTC | CASRGRSGNEQFF | TRBJ2-1 | NA | once | TRBV6-1
TGCGCCAGCAGCCAAGCGAATGCAGGGCCCAACACTGAAGCTTTCTTT | CASSQANAGPNTEAFF | TRBJ1-1 | NA | few | TRBV4-1
TGTGCCAGCACACCCGGGGGGGACCCTAACTATGGCTACACCTTC | CASTPGGDPNYGYTF | TRBJ1-2 | NA | NA | TRBV6-5
TGCAGCGTTGTTAGCGGGAGGGGAGGAACGCAGTATTTT | CSVVSGRGGTQYF | TRBJ2-3 | TRBD2 | NA | TRBV29-1
TGTGCCAGCATCCATTACCAAATACTAAACTATGGCTACACCTTC | CASIHYQILNYGYTF | TRBJ1-2 | NA | NA | TRBV7-2
TGTGCCAGCAGTTCCATGGGGCTCCTTGAAGCTTTCTTT | CASSSMGLLEAFF | TRBJ1-1 | NA | NA | TRBV7-3
TGTGCCAGCAGTCCCGACGGACTACCAGATACGCAGTATTTT | CASSPDGLPDTQYF | TRBJ2-3 | NA | NA | TRBV27
TGTGCCAGCACAAGTTTACGGCAGGAGCAGTACTTC | CASTSLRQEQYF | TRBJ2-7 | NA | NA | TRBV27
TGTGCCAGCAGCGTAGGGGGAGAGAACGAGCAGTACTTC | CASSVGGENEQYF | TRBJ2-7 | NA | NA | TRBV9
TGTGCCATGCCTCGAGGGACTCGCGACAATGAGCAGTTCTTC | CAMPRGTRDNEQFF | TRBJ2-1 | NA | NA | TRBV2
TGTGCCATCAGTGAATTCGGTGCCGGGACAGGCTACACCGGGGAGCTGTTTTTT | CAISEFGAGTGYTGELFF | TRBJ2-2 | TRBD1 | NA | TRBV10-3
TGTGCCAGCAGTTTTGGGAAAAGCTCCTACGAGCAGTACTTC | CASSFGKSSYEQYF | TRBJ2-7 | NA | NA | TRBV28
TGTGCCATCAGTGATCCCACTGGCAGGGAGAGCTACGAGCAGTACTTC | CAISDPTGRESYEQYF | TRBJ2-7 | NA | NA | TRBV10-3
TGTGCCAGCAGCCCAGTCGCTAGCGGGAGGGTGATTACCTACAATGAGCAGTTCTTC | CASSPVASGRVITYNEQFF | TRBJ2-1 | TRBD2 | NA | TRBV7-9
TGCGCCAGCAGCCAAGATAGTTGGGAGACCCAGTACTTC | CASSQDSWETQYF | TRBJ2-5 | NA | NA | TRBV4-3
TGTGCCAGCAGCCCGATTTTGACAGAGAGCTACGAGCAGTACTTC | CASSPILTESYEQYF | TRBJ2-7 | NA | NA | TRBV5-6
TGCGCCAGCAGCCATTCAGGGGAAGGCTCCTACAATGAGCAGTTCTTC | CASSHSGEGSYNEQFF | TRBJ2-1 | NA | NA | TRBV4-3
TGTGCCAGCAGCCGTGGGCTCTACGAGCAGTACTTC | CASSRGLYEQYF | TRBJ2-7 | NA | NA | TRBV7-2
TGTGCCAGTTCAATCGGGGACAGTTGGAACACTGAAGCTTTCTTT | CASSIGDSWNTEAFF | TRBJ1-1 | TRBD1 | NA | TRBV19
TGTGCCTCGAGGGGTGGATGGTGGAATGAGCAGTTCTTC | CASRGGWWNEQFF | TRBJ2-1 | NA | NA | TRBV28
TGTGCCAGCAGCTTCACAGGGGAAGAGACCCAGTACTTC | CASSFTGEETQYF | TRBJ2-5 | TRBD1 | NA | TRBV5-6
TGTGCCAGCAGCGTAGGGGGCTCTGGAGGGCCTAAAAATGAGCAGTTCTTC | CASSVGGSGGPKNEQFF | TRBJ2-1 | NA | NA | TRBV9
TGTGCCAGCAGCTTAGGATCGTTGAACTGGAAATGGTTCTTC | CASSLGSLNWKWFF | TRBJ2-1 | NA | NA | TRBV11-2
TGTGCCAGCAGCTCCGGGGTGGCCGGGGAGCTGTTTTTT | CASSSGVAGELFF | TRBJ2-2 | NA | NA | TRBV7-2
TGTGCCAGCAGCGGAATAAATGAGCAGTTCTTC | CASSGINEQFF | TRBJ2-1 | NA | NA | TRBV7-9
TGCGCCAGCAGCCAACGGCGGGAAGTCACAGATACGCAGTATTTT | CASSQRREVTDTQYF | TRBJ2-3 | NA | once | TRBV4-3
TGTGCCAGCAGCCCCCTCAGGGGCGCCCAGGCTTTCTTT | CASSPLRGAQAFF | TRBJ1-1 | NA | NA | TRBV27
TGTGCCAGCAGTTTGGAACTAGGGCGAAACACCGGGGAGCTGTTTTTT | CASSLELGRNTGELFF | TRBJ2-2 | NA | NA | TRBV28
TGTGCCAGCAGCTTAGTTTTGGGGGACCACGAGCAGTACTTC | CASSLVLGDHEQYF | TRBJ2-7 | NA | once | TRBV7-9
TGTGCCAGCAGCTCACAGGCGACAGGTAACCCCTACGAGCAGTACTTC | CASSSQATGNPYEQYF | TRBJ2-7 | NA | few | TRBV7-3
TGTGCCAGCAGCTTAGCGCTAACTAGCGGACTCTACGAGCAGTACTTC | CASSLALTSGLYEQYF | TRBJ2-7 | TRBD2 | NA | TRBV7-2
TGTGCCAGTAGCTCGGGAAGGACATTAGCCTACGAGCAGTACTTC | CASSSGRTLAYEQYF | TRBJ2-7 | NA | once | TRBV19
TGTGCCAGCAGAACTGGGGACAGCAGCTCTGGGGCCAACGTCCTGACTTTC | CASRTGDSSSGANVLTF | TRBJ2-6 | TRBD1 | NA | TRBV2
TGCGCCAGCAGCCAAGCCGGGACAGGGAGGGAGGCTCAGCCCCAGCATTTT | CASSQAGTGREAQPQHF | TRBJ1-5 | TRBD1 | NA | TRBV4-1
TGTGCCAGCAGCCAAGTAAAGGGGGCCGATGAGCAGTTCTTC | CASSQVKGADEQFF | TRBJ2-1 | TRBD1 | NA | TRBV4-2
TGTGCCAGCAGTCCCCTGAGGACAGGGGACTACGAGCAGTACTTC | CASSPLRTGDYEQYF | TRBJ2-7 | TRBD1 | NA | TRBV27
TGTGCCAGTCGGGGGGAGGGGTTGGACGGCTACACCTTC | CASRGEGLDGYTF | TRBJ1-2 | NA | NA | TRBV25-1
TGTGCCGCTCATTTTACCCCCGTTGTAGGCACTGAAGCTTTCTTT | CAAHFTPVVGTEAFF | TRBJ1-1 | NA | NA | TRBV6-6
TGTGCCAGTACCTATGGGGGGGGCATGAACACTGAAGCTTTCTTT | CASTYGGGMNTEAFF | TRBJ1-1 | NA | NA | TRBV19
TGTGCCAGCAGCTTAGCTTCCGGCCCCTACGAGCAGTACTTC | CASSLASGPYEQYF | TRBJ2-7 | NA | NA | TRBV7-9
TGCAGCGGTGGGACAGGGTCCTACAATGAGCAGTTCTTC | CSGGTGSYNEQFF | TRBJ2-1 | TRBD1 | once | TRBV29-1
TGTGCCAGCGGGGGGACAGGAAGTCGCCAGCCCCAGCATTTT | CASGGTGSRQPQHF | TRBJ1-5 | TRBD1 | NA | TRBV7-9
TGTGCCAGCAGTTTAGGCGGACAGAAGCTTTATGGCTACACCTTC | CASSLGGQKLYGYTF | TRBJ1-2 | NA | NA | TRBV28
TGTGCCAGCAGTTACTCAAGGGGCTCTTACTACGAGCAGTACTTC | CASSYSRGSYYEQYF | TRBJ2-7 | NA | NA | TRBV6-5
TGTGCCAGCAGTTACCCGAGCTCCTACGAGCAGTACTTC | CASSYPSSYEQYF | TRBJ2-7 | NA | NA | TRBV28
TGTGCCAGCACCCCAGAGTCAAGACTAAGCTCCTACAATGAGCAGTTCTTC | CASTPESRLSSYNEQFF | TRBJ2-1 | NA | NA | TRBV28